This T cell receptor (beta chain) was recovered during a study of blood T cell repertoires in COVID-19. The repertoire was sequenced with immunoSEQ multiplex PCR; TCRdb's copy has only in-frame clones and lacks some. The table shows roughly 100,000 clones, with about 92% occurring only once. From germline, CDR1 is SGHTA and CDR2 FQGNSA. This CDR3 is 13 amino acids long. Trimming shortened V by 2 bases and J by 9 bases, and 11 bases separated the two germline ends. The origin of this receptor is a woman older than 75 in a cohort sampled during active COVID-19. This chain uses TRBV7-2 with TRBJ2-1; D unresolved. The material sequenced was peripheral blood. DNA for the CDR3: TGTGCCAGCAGCTTAAATCCGGTCGGTGAGCAGTTCTTC. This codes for CASSLNPVGEQFF.